This TCR beta chain was captured by sequencing in a study of T cells expressing NK-cell markers (dated by TCRdb to 2018 to 2021). A note on the overall study: In sorted CD3+CD56+NKG2C+, CD3+CD56+NKG2C- and CD3+CD56-NKG2C+ T-cell subsets from several donors, TCR beta-chain repertoires were profiled. Seven of the eight sequenced donors were HCMV-seropositive and one was HCMV-seronegative. All eight donors whose samples were sequenced were randomly selected healthy volunteers, three of them men and five women. The libraries were sequenced on Illumina HiSeq 2000/2500, MiSeq or NextSeq, producing 2 x 150 bp reads.

With respect to this clonotype: No cognate antigen has been identified for it.

The listed sequencing device is Illumina HiSeq 2000. The TCR beta cDNA libraries were made using 5'RACE template switching, a step that added both a universal primer site and unique molecular identifiers. Priming for cDNA synthesis came from the TCR beta constant segment, and two successive PCR amplification steps followed. In the original analysis: MIGEC handled demultiplexing of the reads and grouping by UMI, while MiTCR was used to assemble and quantify clonotypes. To exclude erroneous sequences, only TCR cDNA sequences supported by at least two reads were retained. The tcR package was used for downstream repertoire analysis, with clonotypes matched between fractions based on CDR3 nucleotide sequence plus V segment. VDJmatch was used to annotate antigen specificity against VDJdb, with one amino acid substitution allowed in CDR3. The reads went through TCRdb reprocessing, and each CDR3 protein sequence gets one entry with no DNA. TCRdb assigned the V and J calls; the authors' analysis was not used. For this sample, the table gives almost 450,000 distinct CDR3 sequences. The leading ten clones occupy under 7.5% of the sample.

The CDR3 holds 14 amino acids from the cysteine to the phenylalanine. No DNA appears here. CDR1 and CDR2 (SGHAT, FQDESV) derive from the germline V gene (reference sequence). HCMV serostatus was determined by detecting HCMV-specific IgG in serum with a commercial ELISA kit. Peripheral blood mononuclear cells were isolated from blood by Ficoll density gradient centrifugation. Points the paper makes about the study in general: In six donors, the dominant CD3+CD56+NKG2C+ clonotypes were among the top 10 CD8+ clonotypes and accounted for about 1.0-7.5% of CD8+ T cells. Whether the expanded NKG2C-expressing T cell clones were specific for HCMV antigens remained unclear. Those dominant clonotypes were again the most abundant among CD3+CD56-NKG2C+ cells in a handful of donors, at 28.3-60.1%.

This receptor was identified in a woman aged 18 to 75 in good health. Sequenced sample: blood T cells: a sorted CD56 or NKG2C T cell subset, CD4+ or CD8+ T cells, or bulk PBMC T cells (not recorded which). The rearrangement combines TRBV11-1 with TRBJ2-2. The CDR3 in this case is CASSLRSFTGELFF. When the CDR3 is completed using the reference TRBV11-1 and TRBJ2-2 genes on either side, the full variable domain is EAEVAQSPRYKITEKSQAVAFWCDPISGHATLYWYRQILGQGPELLVQFQDESVVDDSQLPKDRFSAERLKGVDSTLKIQPAELGDSAMYLCASSLRSFTGELFFGEGSRLTVL.